The clone carrying this T cell receptor (beta chain) is identified as medium-sized from frequency. One tube held mixed TRB-A and TRB-B primer pools for touch-down PCR. From the multiplex PCR reads, TCRdb lists one entry per CDR3 protein and no DNA. This specimen shows roughly 6,000 distinct CDR3 sequences; the ten leading clones hold approximately 7.5%. TRB amplification used 250 ng of peripheral blood genomic DNA. This CDR3 is 15 amino acids long. Per germline, CDR1 LNHDA and CDR2 SQIVND (reference sequence). This specimen comes from a study of T cell clusters in autoimmune cytopenias. Another study also made use of these data, one on T cell repertoires in aging, cancer and after chemotherapy. This second report adds: Rebound thymic output was suggested by rising median generation probability during chemotherapy in each cancer cohort.

The clonotype comes from a human donor in good health. J is TRBJ2-3 and V is TRBV19; TCRdb returns TRBD2, unconfirmable since there is no DNA. Sequencing used peripheral blood. CDR3 sequence reads: CASSAGTSGTNTQYF.